The present TCR beta chain was sequenced within a study of T cell responses to AZD1222 COVID-19 vaccine (dated by TCRdb to the early 2020s). For context, the study as a whole: Because spike-specific TCR depth and breadth did not differ between the two schedules, AZD1222 recipients who got a second dose at roughly 4 weeks were pooled with those who got a second dose at roughly 12 weeks. A total of 233 trial participants underwent TCR sequencing, of whom nearly 210 had received two doses of AZD1222 and about 26 had received two doses of the MenACWY control vaccine. Enrollment into the trials was organized by age into subgroups of 18-55, 56-69 and 70-plus years, and those subgroups contained roughly 140, 27 and 60 TCR-sequenced participants, respectively. The research as a whole found: Conclusions about previously exposed vaccinees are limited, since just five to seven AZD1222 recipients were seropositive for SARS-CoV-2 at baseline. After two AZD1222 doses, spike-specific TCR breadth and depth were significantly higher than at day 0 and than in MenACWY recipients. The 56-69-year group was small, and its depth increase did not reach significance, likely because of low power. CD4 TCRs associated with the vaccine covered the entire spike protein, and the dominant responses were in regions 160-218 and 743-854. Nearly half of unique spike-specific TCRs reportedly recognized epitopes outside regions mutated in the B.1.351 and B.1.1.7 variants. Participants were mostly white British and included more females than males, and it was suggested by the authors that clonal diversity may have been underestimated. No day 14 peak-response samples were available, so repertoires were characterized only after the peak T cell response.

The intended sense of this specimen's time point label: baseline before first vaccination. Vaccinee samples came from UK trials COV001 and COV002, including a single-blind randomized controlled phase 2/3 trial of AZD1222 (ChAdOx1 nCoV-19) in healthy adults. For TCRbeta chain sequencing, PBMC samples from trial participants were taken at day 0 and at day 28 after the second dose. The CDR3 regions of human TCRbeta chains were analyzed by immunosequencing. Under the source paper's analysis protocol: TCRs in the repertoires were compared against a reference library of SARS-CoV-2-specific TCRs that had been generated with the MIRA antigen-specificity platform. Breadth was defined as the fraction of unique TCRs that were SARS-CoV-2-associated, and depth was defined as the fraction of total T cells that were SARS-CoV-2-associated. Using the MIRA data, each spike-specific TCR was mapped to the spike region that the TCR reacts to and placed in a CD4 or CD8 class. Log10-transformed breadth and depth values were compared by one-way ANOVA with Sidak's multiple comparisons tests. Held by TCRdb, this immuneACCESS table contains in-frame sequences only and omits some clones. Under half of the omission traces to an unresolved V gene where checked; the cause of the rest is unknown. D and trimming were read from the DNA, whereas the V and J calls and clone size are those reported in that table. In this sample the table shows about 150,000 clones, about 87% of which occur a single time. The ten biggest clones cover around 3% of the sample.

The sample holds one count of this clone. The clone's antigen remains unknown. No much larger clone is present one base from it, and per-base qualities are unavailable. Trimming removed 1 base from V and 8 bases from J, leaving 10 bases between the germline ends. Reading from cysteine to phenylalanine, the CDR3 counts 14 amino acids. Only CDR3 DNA remains: 42 bases, in frame from the first base. CDR1 SGDLS and CDR2 YYNGEE are derived from the germline V gene. The specimen comprised peripheral blood, sampled on day 0 of AZD1222 vaccination. The chain is encoded by TRBV9 joined to TRBJ1-6; the best D guess is TRBD1, with 6 bases matching. This clonotype originated in an adult in good health. The CDR3 has the sequence CASSVMGADSPLHF. The nucleotides read TGTGCCAGCAGCGTAATGGGGGCAGATTCACCCCTCCACTTT.